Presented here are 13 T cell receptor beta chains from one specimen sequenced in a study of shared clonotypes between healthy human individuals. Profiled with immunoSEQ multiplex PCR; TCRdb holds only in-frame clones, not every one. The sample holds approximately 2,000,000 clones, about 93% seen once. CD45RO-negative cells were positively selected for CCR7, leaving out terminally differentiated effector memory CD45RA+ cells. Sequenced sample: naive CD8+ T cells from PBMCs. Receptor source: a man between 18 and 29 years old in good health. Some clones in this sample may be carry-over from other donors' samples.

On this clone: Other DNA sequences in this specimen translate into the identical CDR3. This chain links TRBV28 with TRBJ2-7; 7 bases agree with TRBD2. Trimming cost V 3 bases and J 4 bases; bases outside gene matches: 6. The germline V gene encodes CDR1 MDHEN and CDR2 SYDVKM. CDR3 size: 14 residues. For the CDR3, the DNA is TGTGCCAGCAGTTTTCTAGCGGATCTTTACGAGCAGTACTTC. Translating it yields CASSFLADLYEQYF. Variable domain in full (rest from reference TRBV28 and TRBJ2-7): DVKVTQSSRYLVKRTGEKVFLECVQDMDHENMFWYRQDPGLGLRLIYFSYDVKMKEKGDIPEGYSVSREKKERFSLILESASTNQTSMYLCASSFLADLYEQYFGPGTRLTVT.

The CDR3 spells CAIRDGDGSYNEQFF. The CDR3 region has the DNA TGTGCCATCAGAGACGGTGACGGGTCCTACAATGAGCAGTTCTTC. The genes are TRBV10-3 and TRBJ2-1; D ambiguous. The V end was cut by 6 bases, the J end by 1 base, with 13 bases between. The CDR3 is 15 residues long. Germline assignment: CDR1 ENHRY and CDR2 SYGVKD.

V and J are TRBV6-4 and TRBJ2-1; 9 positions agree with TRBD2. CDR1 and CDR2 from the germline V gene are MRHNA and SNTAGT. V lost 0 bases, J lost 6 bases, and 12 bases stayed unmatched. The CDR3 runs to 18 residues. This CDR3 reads CASSDSGLARPNLNEQFF. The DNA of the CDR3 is TGTGCCAGCAGTGACTCAGGACTAGCGAGGCCTAATCTCAATGAGCAGTTCTTC.

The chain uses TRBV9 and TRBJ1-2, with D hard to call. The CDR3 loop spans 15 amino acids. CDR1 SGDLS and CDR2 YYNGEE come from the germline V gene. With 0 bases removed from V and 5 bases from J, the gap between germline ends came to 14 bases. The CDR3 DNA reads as TGTGCCAGCAGCGTAGGTCTCGTAACAGATTATGGCTACACCTTC. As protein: CASSVGLVTDYGYTF.

CDR3 sequence (DNA): TGCGCCAGCAGCCAAGATTTGGGGGGCGCCAAAAACATTCAGTACTTC. As protein: CASSQDLGGAKNIQYF. The V call is TRBV4-3, the J call TRBJ2-4; D possibly matches TRBD1 or TRBD2 (6 bases each). CDR1 and CDR2 (germline): LGHNA, YSLEER. Trimming cost V 0 bases and J 1 base, with 10 bases left between them. This CDR3 region has 16 residues.

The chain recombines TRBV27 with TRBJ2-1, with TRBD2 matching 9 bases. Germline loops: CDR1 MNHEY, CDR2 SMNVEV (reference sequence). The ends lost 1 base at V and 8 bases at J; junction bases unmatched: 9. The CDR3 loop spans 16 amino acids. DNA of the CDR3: TGTGCCAGCAGTTTATACGGCGGGAGGGCCGACGATGAGCAGTTCTTC. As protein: CASSLYGGRADDEQFF.

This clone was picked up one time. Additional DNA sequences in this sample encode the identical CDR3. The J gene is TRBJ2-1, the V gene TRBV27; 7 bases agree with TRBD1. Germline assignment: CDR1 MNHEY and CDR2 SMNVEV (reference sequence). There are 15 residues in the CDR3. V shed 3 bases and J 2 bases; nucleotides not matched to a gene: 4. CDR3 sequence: CASSFGQGAYNEQFF. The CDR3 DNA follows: TGTGCCAGCAGTTTTGGTCAGGGGGCCTACAATGAGCAGTTCTTC.

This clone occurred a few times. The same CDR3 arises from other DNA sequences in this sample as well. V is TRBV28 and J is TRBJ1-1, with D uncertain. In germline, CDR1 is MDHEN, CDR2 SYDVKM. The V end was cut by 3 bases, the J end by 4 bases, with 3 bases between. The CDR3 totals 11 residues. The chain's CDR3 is CASSFSTEAFF. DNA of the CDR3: TGTGCCAGCAGTTTCAGCACTGAAGCTTTCTTT. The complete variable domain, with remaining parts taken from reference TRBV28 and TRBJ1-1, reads DVKVTQSSRYLVKRTGEKVFLECVQDMDHENMFWYRQDPGLGLRLIYFSYDVKMKEKGDIPEGYSVSREKKERFSLILESASTNQTSMYLCASSFSTEAFFGQGTRLTVV.

CDR3 loop: CASSPQGLARETQYF. The CDR3, as DNA: TGTGCCAGCAGCCCACAGGGGTTAGCTAGGGAGACCCAGTACTTC. The chain carries TRBV6-5 and TRBJ2-5, with 7 bases identical to TRBD1. The CDR3 runs to 15 residues. Germline V CDR1 and CDR2: MNHEY, SVGAGI. Losses at the gene ends were 6 bases for V and 5 bases for J; bases not matched to a gene: 12.

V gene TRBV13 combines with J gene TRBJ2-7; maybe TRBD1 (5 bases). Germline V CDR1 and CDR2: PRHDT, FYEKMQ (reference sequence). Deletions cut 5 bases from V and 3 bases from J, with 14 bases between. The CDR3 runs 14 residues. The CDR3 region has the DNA TGTGCCAGCAGCCGACAAGGGGCCGACTACGAGCAGTACTTC. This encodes CASSRQGADYEQYF.

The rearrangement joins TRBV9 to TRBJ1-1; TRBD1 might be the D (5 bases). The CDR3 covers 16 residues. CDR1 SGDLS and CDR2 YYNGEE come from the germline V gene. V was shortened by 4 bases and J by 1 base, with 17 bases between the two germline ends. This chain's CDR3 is CASSLGAATPNTEAFF. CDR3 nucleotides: TGTGCCAGCAGCCTTGGGGCGGCGACGCCGAACACTGAAGCTTTCTTT.

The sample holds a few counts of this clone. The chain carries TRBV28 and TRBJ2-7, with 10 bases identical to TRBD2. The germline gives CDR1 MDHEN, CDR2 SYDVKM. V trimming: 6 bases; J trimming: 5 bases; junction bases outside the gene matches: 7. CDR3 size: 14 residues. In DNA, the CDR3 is TGTGCCAGCAGCGATAGCGGGAGGCCCCACGAGCAGTACTTC. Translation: CASSDSGRPHEQYF. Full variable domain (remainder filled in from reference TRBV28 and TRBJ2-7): DVKVTQSSRYLVKRTGEKVFLECVQDMDHENMFWYRQDPGLGLRLIYFSYDVKMKEKGDIPEGYSVSREKKERFSLILESASTNQTSMYLCASSDSGRPHEQYFGPGTRLTVT.

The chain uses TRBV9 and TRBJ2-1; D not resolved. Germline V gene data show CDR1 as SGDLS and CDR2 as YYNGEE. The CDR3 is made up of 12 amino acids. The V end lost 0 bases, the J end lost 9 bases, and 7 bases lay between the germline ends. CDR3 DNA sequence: TGTGCCAGCAGCGTAGGGAGTCGTGAGCAGTTCTTC. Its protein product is CASSVGSREQFF.